The T cell receptor beta chain described here comes from a study of CD8+CD57+ T cells in acquired aplastic anemia. Whole-study context: Sorted CD4+ and CD8+ cells yielded DNA averaging approximately 3 ug. General study findings and limits: Overlapping CD8+ CDR3 repertoires of patients and controls contained approximately 29 shared sequences. Patients were compared with controls for CD8+ Simpson's diversity, and no significant difference emerged.

Note on this clonotype: Its cognate antigen is unknown.

Germline assignment: CDR1 SEHNR and CDR2 FQNEAQ (reference sequence). CDR3 length: 14 amino acids. Between the trimmed V and J ends, which lost 0 bases and 2 bases, there was a span of 7 bases. TCR beta VDJ and CDR3 profiling used genomic DNA as template. TCRdb used MiXCR to reprocess the reads, holding one entry per CDR3 protein. The top ten clones hold 6.5% to 9.5% of a sample with some 70,000 distinct CDR3 sequences, 45% to 60% of them seen once. This sequence originates from a human donor in good health, serving as a control. This chain uses TRBV7-9 with TRBJ1-2, with D perhaps TRBD1 (5 bases). Sequencing input: sorted CD4+, CD8+, or CD8+CD57+ T cells (not recorded which) from PBMCs. CDR3 sequence reads: CASSLAAGNYGYTF. In DNA form, the CDR3 reads TGTGCCAGCAGCTTAGCGGCAGGGAACTATGGCTACACCTTC.